This T cell receptor (beta chain) stems from a study of blood T cell repertoires in COVID-19. The wider study: Italy, Spain and the United States were the sources of the convalescent and acute COVID-19 samples. Sources were T cells, B-cell-depleted T cells, or PBMCs; the material itself was cDNA or gDNA.

Seattle cases were enrolled at active infection and followed longitudinally. The junction had 10 bases not matched to a gene; V was cut back by 5 bases and J by 11 bases. Per the germline V gene, CDR1 is LNHDA and CDR2 is SQIVND (reference sequence). CDR3 size: 15 residues. Per the authors' pipeline: Reference gene primer amplification yielded estimated nucleated cell counts. Data came from immunoSEQ multiplex PCR; TCRdb stores just in-frame clones and leaves some out. From that table come the V and J calls and clone size; the DNA was used to work out D and trimming. The sample records roughly 190,000 clones, around 81% being singletons. This clone was recorded a few times.

The genes are TRBV19 and TRBJ1-6; 9 positions match TRBD1. The sample was peripheral blood. The TCR comes from a woman aged 40 to 55 with COVID-19, enrolled during active disease. The CDR3 DNA sequence: TGTGCCAGTAGTCCGGGACAGGGCCTGTTTGCACCCCTCCACTTT. Amino acid sequence: CASSPGQGLFAPLHF.